This TCR beta chain was captured by sequencing in a study of T-cell memory formation after mild COVID-19. TCRdb itself ran the 5' RACE reads through MiXCR, one entry per CDR3 protein. The repertoire holds about 470,000 distinct CDR3 sequences, 20% to 30% seen once, with roughly an eighth in the top ten. Sequencing used PBMCs or a T cell subset sorted from them (not recorded which). The clonotype was recovered from an adult woman who had mild COVID-19 (a few samples of this study predate the infection). Cell type and time point are not known.

The CDR3 here is CAIRRDSLNTEAFF. The CDR3 DNA reads as TGTGCCATCAGGAGGGACAGCCTAAACACTGAAGCTTTCTTT. This chain uses TRBV10-3 with TRBJ1-1, with 7 bases lining up with TRBD1. The CDR3 extends over 14 amino acids. The J segment lost 2 bases and the V segment lost 6 bases, leaving 6 bases of the junction unmatched. Germline lookup yields CDR1 ENHRY and CDR2 SYGVKD.